The 25 T cell receptor beta chains given below trace back to one sample, sequenced in a study of immune characterization of retroperitoneal liposarcoma (dated by TCRdb to between 2018 and 2020). Receptors were amplified or captured by PCR. Sequencing took place on a NextSeq 500. TCRdb redid the processing of the public reads, applying fastp at Q25 and MiXCR, and retained in-frame beta chains. Every CDR3 protein is listed once, alongside the most common genes and DNA of its rows. Here the sample has around 7,600 distinct CDR3 sequences; approximately 40% occur a single time. The top ten clones comprise under 11% of the sample. Sequenced sample: tumor tissue. The origin of the receptors is a male donor with retroperitoneal liposarcoma.

The chain employs TRBV6-1 and TRBJ1-2, with D perhaps matching TRBD1 (6 bases). The CDR3 is 16 amino acids. CDR1 is MNHNS and CDR2 is SASEGT in the germline V gene. Trimming cost V 7 bases and J 3 bases, with 21 bases left between them. DNA for the CDR3: TGTGCCAGCACCCTCAACCAAGGGGGTTGGTACTATGGCTACACCTTC. Amino acids: CASTLNQGGWYYGYTF.

This clonotype is medium-sized by share. V gene TRBV7-2 combines with J gene TRBJ2-5, with D perhaps matching TRBD2 (6 bases). The assigned J gene may be wrong: the sequence end matches TRBJ2-4 better. This CDR3 spans 16 amino acids. Germline CDR1 and CDR2: SGHTA and FQGNSA. CDR3 DNA sequence: TGTGCCAGCAGCTACCGCGGGGCCGGAGCCAAAAACATTCAGTACTTC. This sequence encodes CASSYRGAGAKNIQYF.

In this sample, this clonotype turned up a few times. This rearrangement joins TRBV7-2 to TRBJ2-1; tentatively, D is TRBD2 (5 bases). TRBJ2-5 matches the DNA end more closely, so the J call is doubtful. In germline, CDR1 is SGHTA, CDR2 FQGNSA. This CDR3 contains 16 residues. CDR3 protein: CASSSGGSPIGETQYF. The CDR3 DNA reads as TGTGCCAGCAGCTCGGGCGGGTCCCCAATAGGAGAGACCCAGTACTTC.

The V gene is TRBV6-1, the J gene TRBJ2-3, with D perhaps TRBD2 (6 bases). V lost 5 bases to trimming and J lost 2 bases, with 14 bases between them. The CDR3 totals 15 residues. Germline V gene sequence: CDR1 MNHNS, CDR2 SASEGT. As DNA, the CDR3 is TGTGCCAGCAGTCGGTTGGAGGGAAACACAGATACGCAGTATTTT. It codes for CASSRLEGNTDTQYF.

The chain couples TRBV7-8 to TRBJ2-1, with TRBD1 matching 9 bases. CDR1 is SGHVS, CDR2 FQNEAQ, per germline. J lost 1 base, V lost 5 bases, and 3 bases had no gene match. The CDR3 runs to 15 residues. CDR3 nucleotide sequence: TGTGCCAGCAGCCACAGGGGGCTTTCCTACAATGAGCAGTTCTTC. Protein: CASSHRGLSYNEQFF. The whole variable domain, filled in from reference TRBV7-8 and TRBJ2-1, reads GAGVSQSPRYKVAKRGQDVALRCDPISGHVSLFWYQQALGQGPEFLTYFQNEAQLDKSGLPSDRFFAERPEGSVSTLKIQRTQQEDSAVYLCASSHRGLSYNEQFFGPGTRLTVL.

By sample fraction, this clonotype is medium-sized. The V gene is TRBV12-3 or TRBV12-4, the J gene TRBJ2-7, with TRBD1 matching over 8 bases. Trimming took 2 bases from V and 5 from J; bases not matched to a gene: 8. The CDR3 extends over 15 amino acids. CDR3 protein: CASSLSQGARDEQYF. DNA of the CDR3: TGTGCCAGCAGTTTAAGCCAGGGGGCGCGAGACGAGCAGTACTTC.

This clonotype occurred many times. The rearrangement uses TRBV6-1 and TRBJ2-5, with D unclear. The germline CDR1 and CDR2 sequences are MNHNS and SASEGT. The CDR3 is 12 amino acids. With 8 bases removed from V and 2 bases from J, the gap between germline ends came to 9 bases. The CDR3 protein is CASSGVQETQYF. CDR3 sequence (DNA): TGTGCCAGCTCAGGAGTTCAAGAGACCCAGTACTTC.

Worth noting for this clonotype: A junction boundary mismatches the germline segment, possibly from a read error. This chain links TRBV27 with TRBJ2-1; tentatively, D is TRBD1 (6 bases). Germline lookup yields CDR1 MNHEY and CDR2 SMNVEV (reference sequence). This CDR3 has 13 residues. The CDR3 nucleotides are TGCGTCTCAGGGGAAACTTCCTACAATGAGCAGTTCTTC. Translation: CVSGETSYNEQFF.

V is TRBV7-6 and J is TRBJ2-1; 7 nucleotides line up with TRBD2. The CDR3 consists of 16 residues. The J segment lost 5 bases and the V segment lost 5 bases, leaving 12 bases of the junction unmatched. Germline V gene data show CDR1 as SGHVS and CDR2 as FNYEAQ. CDR3 sequence (DNA): TGTGCCAGCAGCCTATCCGGGACTAACCTGGACAATGAGCAGTTCTTC. Its protein is CASSLSGTNLDNEQFF.

This clonotype was counted once. The gene calls are TRBV6-5 and TRBJ2-5; D might be TRBD1 (8 bases). Near its end, the DNA agrees better with TRBJ2-1, so the J call may be wrong. This CDR3 spans 16 amino acids. Germline V gene sequence: CDR1 MNHEY, CDR2 SVGAGI. CDR3 DNA sequence: TGTGCCAGCAGTTACACAGGGGGGGCGTTAGACAATGAGCAGTTCTTC. It codes for CASSYTGGALDNEQFF.

The rearrangement joins TRBV6-1 to TRBJ2-5; tentative D call: TRBD2 (7 bases). Germline assignment: CDR1 MNHNS and CDR2 SASEGT. This CDR3 has 13 residues. V was pared by 8 bases and J by 3 bases, with 13 bases between. The CDR3 sequence is CASGGGGEETQYF. CDR3 bases: TGTGCCAGCGGGGGGGGCGGCGAAGAGACCCAGTACTTC.

This clonotype was counted a few times. This chain joins TRBV11-3 and TRBJ2-7; D perhaps matches TRBD1 (5 bases). With the DNA end fitting TRBJ2-5 better, the J assignment may be wrong. From germline, CDR1 is SGHNT and CDR2 YENEEA. The CDR3 extends over 15 amino acids. CDR3 residues: CASSSYEGVEETQYF. CDR3 coding DNA: TGTGCCAGCAGCTCGTACGAAGGGGTCGAAGAGACCCAGTACTTC.

By share, this clonotype ranks as large. The chain joins TRBV6-1 to TRBJ2-1; a possible D gene is TRBD1 (5 bases). CDR1 is MNHNS and CDR2 is SASEGT in the germline V gene. The CDR3 spans 14 residues. V lost 4 bases, J lost 13 bases, and 20 bases lay in between. The DNA for the CDR3 is TGTGCCAGCAGTGTTTCATGGGGCCAAGAGACCCAGTTCTTC. Its protein product is CASSVSWGQETQFF.

By sample share, this clonotype is medium-sized (0.01 to 0.1%). The gene calls are TRBV6-1 and TRBJ1-1; D call uncertain. The CDR3 extends over 14 amino acids. V lost 11 bases and J lost 0, with 16 bases in between. Germline values: CDR1 MNHNS, CDR2 SASEGT. CDR3 region: CAGREGFMNTEAFF. Here the CDR3 DNA reads TGTGCCGGGCGAGAGGGCTTCATGAACACTGAAGCTTTCTTT.

The chain carries TRBV6-1 and TRBJ2-3; TRBD2 agrees at 8 bases. The J call may be in error: the DNA end matches TRBJ2-5 better. The V gene's germline CDR1 is MNHNS and CDR2 SASEGT. The CDR3 loop spans 15 amino acids. This chain's CDR3 is CASSALAGPQETQYF. In DNA form, the CDR3 reads TGTGCCAGCAGTGCCCTAGCGGGTCCTCAAGAGACCCAGTACTTC.

This clonotype was seen a few times. The genes are TRBV10-1 and TRBJ2-1; D gene ambiguous. Trimming took off 3 bases at V and 8 bases at J, with 11 bases between the two ends. The CDR3 has 13 residues. Per the germline V gene, CDR1 is WNHNN and CDR2 is SYGVQD (reference sequence). The CDR3 protein is CASSEGGRDEQFF. CDR3 nucleotide sequence: TGCGCCAGCAGTGAAGGCGGACGGGATGAGCAGTTCTTC.

A single count supports this clonotype. The rearrangement uses TRBV7-2 and TRBJ2-3; TRBD2 matches 7 bases. CDR3 length: 15 residues. Per germline, CDR1 SGHTA and CDR2 FQGNSA. The trim removed 9 bases at V and 0 bases at J, leaving 9 bases unmatched. The CDR3, as DNA: TGTGCCAGTTCCCGGGACTACCTTAGCACAGATACGCAGTATTTT. As protein: CASSRDYLSTDTQYF.

The chain is built from TRBV6-1 and TRBJ2-2; TRBD2 matches at 9 bases. J lost 6 bases, V lost 2 bases, and 1 base had no gene match. The CDR3 is 14 amino acids. Germline V gene data show CDR1 as MNHNS and CDR2 as SASEGT. CDR3 in amino acids: CASSELAGSGELFF. CDR3 in DNA: TGTGCCAGCAGTGAACTAGCGGGGTCCGGGGAGCTGTTTTTT.

In its sample, this clonotype was seen a few times. The rearrangement links TRBV6-1 to TRBJ2-3, with D possibly being TRBD2 (6 bases). V lost 10 bases, J lost 3 bases, and 17 bases lay in between. CDR3 length: 14 amino acids. Germline values: CDR1 MNHNS, CDR2 SASEGT. The CDR3 nucleotides are TGTGCCACCACCCGGCGGGGCCGGACAGATACGCAGTATTTT. This gives the protein CATTRRGRTDTQYF.

Sample share makes this clonotype medium-sized. This chain joins TRBV7-2 and TRBJ2-3, with D unresolved. The germline V and J ends were trimmed by 5 bases and 3 bases, with 9 bases remaining between them. This CDR3 comprises 13 residues. Germline V gene data show CDR1 as SGHTA and CDR2 as FQGNSA. CDR3 loop: CASSLRQTDTQYF. The CDR3 region has the DNA TGTGCCAGCAGCCTCAGACAAACAGATACGCAGTATTTT.

This clonotype occurred a few times. This rearrangement joins TRBV12-3 or TRBV12-4 to TRBJ2-2, with D unresolved. V shed 5 bases and J shed 1 base, with 11 bases lying between them. The CDR3 has 15 residues. CDR3: CASSDTVKNTGELFF. The CDR3 region has the DNA TGTGCCAGCAGTGATACAGTGAAGAACACCGGGGAGCTGTTTTTT.

V gene TRBV10-2 combines with J gene TRBJ2-1; D is possibly TRBD1 or TRBD2 (5 bases each). CDR1 WSHSY and CDR2 SAAADI come from the germline V gene. This CDR3 has 12 amino acids. Trimming cost V 8 bases and J 4 bases, with 9 bases left between them. DNA for the CDR3: TGCGCCAGCTACGAGGGGTACAATGAGCAGTTCTTC. Translated: CASYEGYNEQFF.

This clonotype is labeled medium-sized. V is TRBV6-1 and J is TRBJ2-3, with D possibly TRBD1 on 5 matching bases. V lost 1 base and J 0 bases, leaving 17 bases between the germline ends. This CDR3 has 18 residues. Germline V lookup: CDR1 MNHNS, CDR2 SASEGT. The CDR3 nucleotides read TGTGCCAGCAGTGAAGGTTTTGTGTTTCAGGGAAGCACAGATACGCAGTATTTT. Its translation is CASSEGFVFQGSTDTQYF.

The sample holds a few counts of this clonotype. The chain joins TRBV10-3 to TRBJ2-7, with a weak D call TRBD2 (7 bases). Germline lookup yields CDR1 ENHRY and CDR2 SYGVKD. The CDR3 covers 15 residues. Trimming pared 4 bases from V and 1 base from J, leaving 14 bases between. The CDR3 DNA sequence: TGTGCCATCAGTGGGGACATGGGAGGGTCCTACGAGCAGTACTTC. This translates into CAISGDMGGSYEQYF.

The chain has TRBV10-2 and TRBJ2-1; the D gene is possibly TRBD2 (6 bases). The end of the DNA aligns better with TRBJ2-7, so the J call may be wrong. This CDR3 has 16 residues. CDR1 WSHSY and CDR2 SAAADI come from the germline V gene. This CDR3 is CASSDPAGSNSYEQYF. The CDR3 DNA is TGCGCCAGCAGTGACCCGGCGGGGTCTAACTCCTACGAGCAGTACTTC.